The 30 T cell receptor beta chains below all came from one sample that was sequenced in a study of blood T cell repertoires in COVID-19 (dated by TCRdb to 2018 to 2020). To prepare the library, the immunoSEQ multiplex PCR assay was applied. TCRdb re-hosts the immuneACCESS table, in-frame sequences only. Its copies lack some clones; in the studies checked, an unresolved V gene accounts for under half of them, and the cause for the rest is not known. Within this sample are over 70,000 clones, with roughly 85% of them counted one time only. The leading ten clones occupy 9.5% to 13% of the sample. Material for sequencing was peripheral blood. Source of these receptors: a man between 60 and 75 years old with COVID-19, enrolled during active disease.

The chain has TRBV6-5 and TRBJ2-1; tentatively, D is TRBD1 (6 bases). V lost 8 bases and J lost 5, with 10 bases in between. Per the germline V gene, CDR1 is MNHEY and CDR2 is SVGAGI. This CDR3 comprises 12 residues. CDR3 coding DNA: TGTGCCAGCCGAGCAGGGGACAATGAGCAGTTCTTC. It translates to CASRAGDNEQFF.

CDR3: CASSQGGDRGFLYNSPLHF. The DNA of the CDR3 is TGTGCCAGCAGCCAAGGCGGGGACAGGGGGTTTCTCTATAATTCACCCCTCCACTTT. This chain joins TRBV3-1 (or the pseudogene TRBV3-2) and TRBJ1-6, with 11 positions matching TRBD1. In germline, CDR1 is LGHDT, CDR2 YNNKEL (reference sequence). CDR3 size: 19 residues. Trimming cost V 1 base and J 3 bases; bases outside gene matches: 8.

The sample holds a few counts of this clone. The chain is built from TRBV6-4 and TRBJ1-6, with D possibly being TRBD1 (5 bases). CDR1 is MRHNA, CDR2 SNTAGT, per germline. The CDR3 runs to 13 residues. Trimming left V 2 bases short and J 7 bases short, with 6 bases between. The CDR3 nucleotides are TGTGCCAGCAGTGACCAGGGCAATTCACCCCTCCACTTT. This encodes CASSDQGNSPLHF.

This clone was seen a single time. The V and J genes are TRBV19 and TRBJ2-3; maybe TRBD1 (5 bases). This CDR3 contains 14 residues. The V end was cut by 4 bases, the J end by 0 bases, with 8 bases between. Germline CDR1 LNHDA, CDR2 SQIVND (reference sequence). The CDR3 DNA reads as TGTGCCAGTAGTAATAGGGGTAGCACAGATACGCAGTATTTT. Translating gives CASSNRGSTDTQYF.

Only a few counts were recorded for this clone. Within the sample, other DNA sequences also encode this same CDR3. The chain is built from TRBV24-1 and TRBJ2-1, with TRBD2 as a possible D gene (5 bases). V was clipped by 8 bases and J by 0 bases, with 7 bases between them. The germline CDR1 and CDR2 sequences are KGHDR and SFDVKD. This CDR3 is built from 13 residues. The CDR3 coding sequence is TGTGCCACCACGAGCGGCTCCTACAATGAGCAGTTCTTC. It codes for CATTSGSYNEQFF.

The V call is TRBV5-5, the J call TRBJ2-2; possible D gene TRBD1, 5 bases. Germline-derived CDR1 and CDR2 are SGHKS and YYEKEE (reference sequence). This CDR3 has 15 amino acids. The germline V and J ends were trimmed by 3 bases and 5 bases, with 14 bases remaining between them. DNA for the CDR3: TGTGCCAGCAGCTCGGACCTCAGGGCGACCGGGGAGCTGTTTTTT. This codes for CASSSDLRATGELFF.

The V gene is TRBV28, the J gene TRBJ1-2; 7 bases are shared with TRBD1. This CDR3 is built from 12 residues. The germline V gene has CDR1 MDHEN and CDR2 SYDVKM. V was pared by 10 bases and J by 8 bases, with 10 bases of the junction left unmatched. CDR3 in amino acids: CATATGEEGYTF. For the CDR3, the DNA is TGTGCCACCGCAACAGGGGAGGAGGGCTACACCTTC.

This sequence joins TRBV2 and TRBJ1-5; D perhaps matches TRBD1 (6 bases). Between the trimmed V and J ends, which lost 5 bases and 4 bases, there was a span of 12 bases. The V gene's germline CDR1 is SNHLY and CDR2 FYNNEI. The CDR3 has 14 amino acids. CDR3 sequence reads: CASSPDRRNQPQHF. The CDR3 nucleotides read TGTGCCAGCAGTCCTGACAGGAGGAATCAGCCCCAGCATTTT.

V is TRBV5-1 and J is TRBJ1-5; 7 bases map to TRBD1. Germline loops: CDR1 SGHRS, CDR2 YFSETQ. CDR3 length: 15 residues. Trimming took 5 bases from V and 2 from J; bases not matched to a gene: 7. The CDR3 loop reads CASREGGEGNQPQHF. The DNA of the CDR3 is TGCGCCAGCAGAGAAGGGGGCGAGGGCAATCAGCCCCAGCATTTT.

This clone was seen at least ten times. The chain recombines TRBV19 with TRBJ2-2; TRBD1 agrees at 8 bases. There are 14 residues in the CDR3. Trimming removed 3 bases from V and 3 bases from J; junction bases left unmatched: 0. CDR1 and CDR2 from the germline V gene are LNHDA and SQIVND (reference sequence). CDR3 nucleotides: TGTGCCAGTAGTATGGGACAGGACACCGGGGAGCTGTTTTTT. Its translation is CASSMGQDTGELFF.

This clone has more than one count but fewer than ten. As DNA, the CDR3 is TGTGCCAGCAGTGAAGGACAGGGGGCCCAGCCCCAGCATTTT. This encodes CASSEGQGAQPQHF. The chain links TRBV2 to TRBJ1-5; 10 bases agree with TRBD1. The length of the CDR3 is 14 residues. V lost 1 base and J lost 7; bases outside the gene matches: 1. Germline assignment: CDR1 SNHLY and CDR2 FYNNEI.

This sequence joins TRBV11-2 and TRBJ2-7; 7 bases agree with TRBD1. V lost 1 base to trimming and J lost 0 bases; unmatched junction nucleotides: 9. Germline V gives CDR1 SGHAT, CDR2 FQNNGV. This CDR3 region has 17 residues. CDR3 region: CASSLGPPGQSSYEQYF. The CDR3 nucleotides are TGTGCCAGCAGCTTAGGTCCTCCGGGACAGAGCTCCTACGAGCAGTACTTC.

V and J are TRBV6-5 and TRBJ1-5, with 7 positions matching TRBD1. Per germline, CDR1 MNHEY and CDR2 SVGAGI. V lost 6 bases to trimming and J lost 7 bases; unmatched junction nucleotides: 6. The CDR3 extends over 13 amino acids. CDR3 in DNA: TGTGCCAGCAGACCCGACAGGGTCCAGCCCCAGCATTTT. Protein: CASRPDRVQPQHF.

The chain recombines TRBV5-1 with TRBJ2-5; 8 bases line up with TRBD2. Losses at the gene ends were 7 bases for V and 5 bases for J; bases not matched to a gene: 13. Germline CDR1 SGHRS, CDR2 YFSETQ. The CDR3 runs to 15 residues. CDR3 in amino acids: CASSASGRSEETQYF. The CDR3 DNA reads TGCGCCAGCTCCGCTAGCGGGCGAAGCGAGGAGACCCAGTACTTC.

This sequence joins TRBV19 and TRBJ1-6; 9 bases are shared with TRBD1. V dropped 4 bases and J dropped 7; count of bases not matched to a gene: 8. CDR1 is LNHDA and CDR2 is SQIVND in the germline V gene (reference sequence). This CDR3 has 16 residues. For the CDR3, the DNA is TGTGCCAGTAGTAGAGACAGGGGGAAAGGGAATTCACCCCTCCACTTT. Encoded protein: CASSRDRGKGNSPLHF.

The CDR3: CASGQPQGEKLFF. CDR3 DNA sequence: TGTGCCAGTGGACAGCCCCAAGGGGAAAAACTGTTTTTT. This rearrangement joins TRBV19 to TRBJ1-4; D possibly corresponds to TRBD1 (6 bases). Trimming shortened V by 8 bases and J by 8 bases, and 15 bases separated the two germline ends. Germline V gives CDR1 LNHDA, CDR2 SQIVND (reference sequence). The CDR3 loop spans 13 amino acids.

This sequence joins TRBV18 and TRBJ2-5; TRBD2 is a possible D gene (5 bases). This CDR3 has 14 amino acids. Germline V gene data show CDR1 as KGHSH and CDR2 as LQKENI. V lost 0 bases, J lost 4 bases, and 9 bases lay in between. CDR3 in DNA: TGTGCCAGCTCACCACCGGCGGCGGGAGAGACCCAGTACTTC. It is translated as CASSPPAAGETQYF.

The CDR3 sequence is CASSLGEYEQYF. DNA of the CDR3: TGCGCCAGCAGCTTGGGAGAGTACGAGCAGTACTTC. The V gene is TRBV5-1, the J gene TRBJ2-7; no reliable D call. Germline loops: CDR1 SGHRS, CDR2 YFSETQ. The CDR3 has 12 amino acids. The V end was cut by 0 bases, the J end by 4 bases, with 5 bases between.

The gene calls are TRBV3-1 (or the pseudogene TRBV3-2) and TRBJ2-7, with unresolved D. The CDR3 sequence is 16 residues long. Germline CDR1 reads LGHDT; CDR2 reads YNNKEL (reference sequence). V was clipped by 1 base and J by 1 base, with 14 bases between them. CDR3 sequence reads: CASSQAIQVGSYEQYF. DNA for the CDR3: TGTGCCAGCAGCCAAGCAATTCAGGTTGGGTCCTACGAGCAGTACTTC.

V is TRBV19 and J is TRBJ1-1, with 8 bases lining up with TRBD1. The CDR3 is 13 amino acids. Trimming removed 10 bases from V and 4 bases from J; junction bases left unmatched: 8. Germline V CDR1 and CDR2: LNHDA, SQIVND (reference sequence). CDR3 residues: CAIAGGAGTEAFF. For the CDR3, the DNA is TGTGCCATTGCAGGGGGCGCGGGCACTGAAGCTTTCTTT. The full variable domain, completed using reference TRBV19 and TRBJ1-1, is DGGITQSPKYLFRKEGQNVTLSCEQNLNHDAMYWYRQDPGQGLRLIYYSQIVNDFQKGDIAEGYSVSREKKESFPLTVTSAQKNPTAFYLCAIAGGAGTEAFFGQGTRLTVV.

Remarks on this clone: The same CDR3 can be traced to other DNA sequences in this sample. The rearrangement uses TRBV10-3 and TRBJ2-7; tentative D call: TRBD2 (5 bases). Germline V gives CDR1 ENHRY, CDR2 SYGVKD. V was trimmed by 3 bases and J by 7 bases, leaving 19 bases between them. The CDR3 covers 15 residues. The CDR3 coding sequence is TGTGCCATCAGTGATTCCACCTCCGGCCCGGGAGAGCAGTACTTC. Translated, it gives CAISDSTSGPGEQYF.

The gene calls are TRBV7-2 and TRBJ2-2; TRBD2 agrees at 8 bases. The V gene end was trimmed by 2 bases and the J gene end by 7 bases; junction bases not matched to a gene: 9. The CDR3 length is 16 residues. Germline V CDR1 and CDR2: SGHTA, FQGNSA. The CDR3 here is CASSLRPGLEGGELFF. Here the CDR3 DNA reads TGTGCCAGCAGCTTACGGCCGGGACTAGAAGGCGGGGAGCTGTTTTTT.

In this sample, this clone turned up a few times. The CDR3 reads CASKLAVEYYEQYF. The CDR3 DNA follows: TGTGCCAGCAAACTAGCGGTAGAATACTACGAGCAGTACTTC. This rearrangement joins TRBV11-2 to TRBJ2-7, with 8 nucleotides matching TRBD2. The germline V gene has CDR1 SGHAT and CDR2 FQNNGV. J gave up 3 bases and V 7 bases, and 8 bases lay outside the gene matches. The CDR3 is 14 residues long.

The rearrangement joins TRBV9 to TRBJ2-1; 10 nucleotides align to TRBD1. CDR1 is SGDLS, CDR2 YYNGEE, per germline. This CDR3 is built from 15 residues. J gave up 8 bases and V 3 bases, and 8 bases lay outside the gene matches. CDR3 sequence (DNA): TGTGCCAGCAGCGAGGGACAGGGGAGGTCGGATGAGCAGTTCTTC. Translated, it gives CASSEGQGRSDEQFF.

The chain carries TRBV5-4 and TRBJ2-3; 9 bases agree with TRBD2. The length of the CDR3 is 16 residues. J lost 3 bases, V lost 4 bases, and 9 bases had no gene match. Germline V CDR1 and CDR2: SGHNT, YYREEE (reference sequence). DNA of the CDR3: TGTGCCAGCAGCCCGATGATAGCGGGAGAAACAGATACGCAGTATTTT. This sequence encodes CASSPMIAGETDTQYF.

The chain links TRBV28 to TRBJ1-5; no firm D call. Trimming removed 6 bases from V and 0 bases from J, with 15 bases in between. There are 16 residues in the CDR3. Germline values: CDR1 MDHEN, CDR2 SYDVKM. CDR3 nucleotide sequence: TGTGCCAGCAGCTCCAGTGGAGAGTATAGCAATCAGCCCCAGCATTTT. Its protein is CASSSSGEYSNQPQHF.

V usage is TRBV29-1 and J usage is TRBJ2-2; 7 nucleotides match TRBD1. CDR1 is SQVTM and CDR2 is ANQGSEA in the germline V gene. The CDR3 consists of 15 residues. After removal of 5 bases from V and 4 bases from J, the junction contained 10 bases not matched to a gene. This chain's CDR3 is CSVTYRGRGTGELFF. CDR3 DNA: TGCAGCGTTACCTACAGGGGCCGGGGCACCGGGGAGCTGTTTTTT.

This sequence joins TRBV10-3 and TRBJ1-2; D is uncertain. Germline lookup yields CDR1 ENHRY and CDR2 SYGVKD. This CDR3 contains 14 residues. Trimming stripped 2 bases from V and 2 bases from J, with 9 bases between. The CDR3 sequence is CAISEHRINYGYTF. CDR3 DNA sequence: TGTGCCATCAGTGAGCACAGAATCAACTATGGCTACACCTTC.

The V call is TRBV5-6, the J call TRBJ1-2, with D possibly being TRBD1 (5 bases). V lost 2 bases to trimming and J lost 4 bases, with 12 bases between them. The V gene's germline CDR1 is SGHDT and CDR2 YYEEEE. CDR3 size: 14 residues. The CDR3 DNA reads TGTGCCAGCAGCTTTCGTGGAGGGGTCTATGGCTACACCTTC. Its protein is CASSFRGGVYGYTF. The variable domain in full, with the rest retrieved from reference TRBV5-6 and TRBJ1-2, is DAGVTQSPTHLIKTRGQQVTLRCSPKSGHDTVSWYQQALGQGPQFIFQYYEEEERQRGNFPDRFSGHQFPNYSSELNVNALLLGDSALYLCASSFRGGVYGYTFGSGTRLTVV.

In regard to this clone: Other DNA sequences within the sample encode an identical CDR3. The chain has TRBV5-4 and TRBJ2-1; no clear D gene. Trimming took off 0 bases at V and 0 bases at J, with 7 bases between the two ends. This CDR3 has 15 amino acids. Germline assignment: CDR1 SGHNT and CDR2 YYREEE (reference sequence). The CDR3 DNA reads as TGTGCCAGCAGCTTGGATACCAGCTCCTACAATGAGCAGTTCTTC. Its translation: CASSLDTSSYNEQFF. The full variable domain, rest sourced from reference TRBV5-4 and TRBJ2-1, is ETGVTQSPTHLIKTRGQQVTLRCSSQSGHNTVSWYQQALGQGPQFIFQYYREEENGRGNFPPRFSGLQFPNYSSELNVNALELDDSALYLCASSLDTSSYNEQFFGPGTRLTVL.